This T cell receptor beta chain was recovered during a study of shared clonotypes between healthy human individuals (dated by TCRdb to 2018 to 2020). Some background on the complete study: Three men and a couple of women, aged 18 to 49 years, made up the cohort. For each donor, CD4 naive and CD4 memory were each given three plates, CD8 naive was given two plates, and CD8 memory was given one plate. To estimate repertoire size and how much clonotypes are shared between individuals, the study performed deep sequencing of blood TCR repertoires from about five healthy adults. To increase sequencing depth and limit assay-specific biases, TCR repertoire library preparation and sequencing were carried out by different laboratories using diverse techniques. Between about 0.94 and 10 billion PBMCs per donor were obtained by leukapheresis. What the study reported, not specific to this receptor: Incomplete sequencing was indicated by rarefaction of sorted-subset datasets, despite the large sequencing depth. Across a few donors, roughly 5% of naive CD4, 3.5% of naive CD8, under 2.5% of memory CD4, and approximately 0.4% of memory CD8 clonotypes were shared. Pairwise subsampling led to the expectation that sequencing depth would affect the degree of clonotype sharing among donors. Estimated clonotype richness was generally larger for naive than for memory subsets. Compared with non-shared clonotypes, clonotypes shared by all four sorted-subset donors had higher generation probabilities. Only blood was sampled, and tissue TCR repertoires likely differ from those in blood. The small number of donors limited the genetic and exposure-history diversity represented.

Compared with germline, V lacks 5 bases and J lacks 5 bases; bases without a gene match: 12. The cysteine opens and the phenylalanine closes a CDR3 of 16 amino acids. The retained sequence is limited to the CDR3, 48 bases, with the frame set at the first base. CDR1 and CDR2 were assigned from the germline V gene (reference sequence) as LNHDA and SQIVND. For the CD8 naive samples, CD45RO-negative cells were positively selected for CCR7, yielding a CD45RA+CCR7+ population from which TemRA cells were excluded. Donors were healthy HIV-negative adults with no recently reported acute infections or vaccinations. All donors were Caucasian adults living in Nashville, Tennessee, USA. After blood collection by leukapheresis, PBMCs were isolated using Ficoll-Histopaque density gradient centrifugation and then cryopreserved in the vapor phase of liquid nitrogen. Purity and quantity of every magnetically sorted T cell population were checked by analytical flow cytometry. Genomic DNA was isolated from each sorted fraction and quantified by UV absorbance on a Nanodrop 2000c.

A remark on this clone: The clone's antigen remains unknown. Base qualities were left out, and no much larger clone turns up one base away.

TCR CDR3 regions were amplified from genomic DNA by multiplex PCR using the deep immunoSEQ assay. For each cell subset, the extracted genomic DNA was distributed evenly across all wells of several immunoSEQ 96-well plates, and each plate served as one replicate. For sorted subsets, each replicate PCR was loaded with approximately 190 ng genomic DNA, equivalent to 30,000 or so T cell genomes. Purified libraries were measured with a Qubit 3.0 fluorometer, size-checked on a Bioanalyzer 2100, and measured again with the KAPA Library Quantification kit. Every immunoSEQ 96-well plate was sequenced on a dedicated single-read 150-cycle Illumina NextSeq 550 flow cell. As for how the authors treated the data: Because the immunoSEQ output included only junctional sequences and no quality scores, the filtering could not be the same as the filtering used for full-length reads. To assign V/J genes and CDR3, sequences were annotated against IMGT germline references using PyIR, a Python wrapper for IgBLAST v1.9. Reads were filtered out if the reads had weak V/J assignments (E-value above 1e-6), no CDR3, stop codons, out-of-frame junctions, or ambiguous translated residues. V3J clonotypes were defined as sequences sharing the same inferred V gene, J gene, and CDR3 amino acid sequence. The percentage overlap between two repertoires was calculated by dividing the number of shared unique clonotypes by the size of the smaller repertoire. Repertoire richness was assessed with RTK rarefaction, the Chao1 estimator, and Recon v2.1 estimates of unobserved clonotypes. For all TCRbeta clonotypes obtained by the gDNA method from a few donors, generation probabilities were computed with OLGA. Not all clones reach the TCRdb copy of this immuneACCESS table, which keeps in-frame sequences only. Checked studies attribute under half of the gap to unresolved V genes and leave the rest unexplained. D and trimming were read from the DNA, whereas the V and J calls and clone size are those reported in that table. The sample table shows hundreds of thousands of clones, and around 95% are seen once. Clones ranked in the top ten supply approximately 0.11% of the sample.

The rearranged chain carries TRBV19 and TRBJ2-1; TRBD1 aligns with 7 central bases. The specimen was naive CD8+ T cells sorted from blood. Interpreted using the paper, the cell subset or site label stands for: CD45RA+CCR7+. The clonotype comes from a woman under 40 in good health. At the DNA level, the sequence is TGTGCCAGTAGTCGCCCTTCGGACAGGTGGGACAATGAGCAGTTCTTC. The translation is CASSRPSDRWDNEQFF.